Listed below are T cell receptor beta chains from one sample, sequenced in a study of cytomegalovirus exposure and HLA in healthy donors. Clones were sequenced by immunoSEQ multiplex PCR, and TCRdb holds only the in-frame ones, with some missing. The profile shows approximately 120,000 clones, 80% of them singletons. The sample consisted of PBMCs. Source of these receptors: a man aged 30 to 39 in good health and CMV-seropositive. Each CDR3 is given with its conserved first and last residue. The order of the fields is D gene, V gene, clone size, J gene, CDR3 protein, CDR3 DNA. D genes are given only for firm matches. Size tells how often a clone was seen (once, few, many) or the class of an expanded clone, and some rows leave it out.

d_gene: TRBD1; v_gene: TRBV19; abundance: -; j_gene: TRBJ1-5; CDR3aa: CASSESGTGGSNQPQHF; CDR3nt: TGTGCCAGTAGTGAATCCGGGACAGGGGGTAGCAATCAGCCCCAGCATTTT
d_gene: -; v_gene: TRBV7-9; abundance: -; j_gene: TRBJ1-6; CDR3aa: CASSLMGGGNSPLHF; CDR3nt: TGTGCCAGCAGCTTAATGGGGGGGGGTAATTCACCCCTCCACTTT
d_gene: -; v_gene: TRBV5-1; abundance: -; j_gene: TRBJ2-7; CDR3aa: CASSLGGGEINYEQYF; CDR3nt: TGCGCCAGCAGCTTGGGTGGGGGCGAGATTAACTACGAGCAGTACTTC
d_gene: -; v_gene: TRBV5-4; abundance: few; j_gene: TRBJ1-6; CDR3aa: CASSFKNGFGDSPLHF; CDR3nt: TGTGCCAGCAGCTTTAAAAACGGCTTCGGGGATTCACCCCTCCACTTT
d_gene: TRBD1; v_gene: TRBV6-5; abundance: -; j_gene: TRBJ2-7; CDR3aa: CASSYSRDRAYEQYF; CDR3nt: TGTGCCAGCAGTTACTCGAGGGACAGGGCCTACGAGCAGTACTTC
d_gene: TRBD1; v_gene: TRBV5-1; abundance: -; j_gene: TRBJ1-3; CDR3aa: CASSFSGQVSGNTIYF; CDR3nt: TGCGCCAGCAGCTTCTCGGGACAGGTTTCGGGAAACACCATATATTTT
d_gene: -; v_gene: TRBV30; abundance: -; j_gene: TRBJ1-2; CDR3aa: CAWSRGQRPNYGYTF; CDR3nt: TGTGCCTGGAGCAGAGGACAGAGGCCTAACTATGGCTACACCTTC
d_gene: -; v_gene: TRBV7-3; abundance: few; j_gene: TRBJ1-1; CDR3aa: CASSSTPGVTEAFF; CDR3nt: TGTGCCAGCAGCTCAACTCCAGGGGTAACTGAAGCTTTCTTT
d_gene: TRBD1; v_gene: TRBV6-5; abundance: -; j_gene: TRBJ1-1; CDR3aa: CASSATGAEAFF; CDR3nt: TGTGCCAGCAGTGCAACAGGGGCAGAAGCTTTCTTT
d_gene: -; v_gene: TRBV2; abundance: once; j_gene: TRBJ2-6; CDR3aa: CATGAAGANVLTF; CDR3nt: TGTGCCACAGGGGCCGCTGGGGCCAACGTCCTGACTTTC
d_gene: -; v_gene: TRBV6-5; abundance: -; j_gene: TRBJ1-2; CDR3aa: CASSADSNYGYTF; CDR3nt: TGTGCCAGCAGTGCCGACAGCAACTATGGCTACACCTTC
d_gene: -; v_gene: TRBV9; abundance: -; j_gene: TRBJ2-7; CDR3aa: CASSVGTSYEQYF; CDR3nt: TGTGCCAGCAGCGTCGGGACTTCTTACGAGCAGTACTTC
d_gene: -; v_gene: TRBV9; abundance: -; j_gene: TRBJ1-2; CDR3aa: CASSVAQGSGYTF; CDR3nt: TGTGCCAGCAGCGTAGCTCAAGGGAGCGGCTACACCTTC
d_gene: TRBD1; v_gene: TRBV7-3; abundance: few; j_gene: TRBJ2-1; CDR3aa: CASSLRQGIYNEQFF; CDR3nt: TGTGCCAGCAGCTTAAGACAGGGGATCTACAATGAGCAGTTCTTC